A selection of T cell receptor beta chains follows, all from one sample in a study of blood T cell repertoires in COVID-19. Assay used: immunoSEQ multiplex PCR; TCRdb lists only in-frame clones, some missing. The table shows some 48,000 clones, with around 84% occurring only once. The sequenced sample consisted of peripheral blood. Receptors originate from a human donor in a cohort sampled during active COVID-19. Each CDR3 is given without its conserved first and last residue.

v_call cdr3_aa
TRBV2 ASSGTGGPGNTIY
TRBV2 ASSEASEQGLDTGELF
TRBV6-5 ASSYDTGINTIY
TRBV5-4 ASSLVVGGATDTQY
TRBV29-1 SVGRVRLGGGGETQY
TRBV3-1/TRBV3-2 ASSQSPGDGYT
TRBV5-1 ASSPSQGLSGNTIY
TRBV18 ASSPPDSSNEKLF
TRBV5-1 ASSLYAGSNQPQH
TRBV5-1 ASSSGQGREKLF
TRBV29-1 SVAGQMNTEAF
TRBV7-9 ASGSSGGTYEQY
TRBV7-9 ASSRGGGNTEAF
TRBV6-5 ASRKQGTGTDTQY
TRBV19 AAAGGPGTGELF
TRBV7-8 ASSKTGPGDEQY
TRBV29-1 SVQQGARYGYT
TRBV4-1 ASSQGSTGGLGTNEKLF
TRBV11-3 ASGLGGYNEQF
TRBV6-1 ASSQGQVVEAF